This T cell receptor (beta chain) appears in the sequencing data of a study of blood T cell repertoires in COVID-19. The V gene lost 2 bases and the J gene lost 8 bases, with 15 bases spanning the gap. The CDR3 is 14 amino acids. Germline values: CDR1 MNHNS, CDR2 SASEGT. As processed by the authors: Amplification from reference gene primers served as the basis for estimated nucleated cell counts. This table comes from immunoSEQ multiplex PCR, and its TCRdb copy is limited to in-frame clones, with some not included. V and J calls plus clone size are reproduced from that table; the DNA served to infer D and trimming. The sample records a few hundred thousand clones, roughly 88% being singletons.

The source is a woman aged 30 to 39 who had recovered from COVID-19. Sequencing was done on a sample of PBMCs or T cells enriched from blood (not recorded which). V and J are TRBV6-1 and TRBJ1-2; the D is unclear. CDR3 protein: CASSEPQTWVGYTF. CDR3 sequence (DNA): TGTGCCAGCAGTGAACCCCAGACTTGGGTCGGCTACACCTTC.